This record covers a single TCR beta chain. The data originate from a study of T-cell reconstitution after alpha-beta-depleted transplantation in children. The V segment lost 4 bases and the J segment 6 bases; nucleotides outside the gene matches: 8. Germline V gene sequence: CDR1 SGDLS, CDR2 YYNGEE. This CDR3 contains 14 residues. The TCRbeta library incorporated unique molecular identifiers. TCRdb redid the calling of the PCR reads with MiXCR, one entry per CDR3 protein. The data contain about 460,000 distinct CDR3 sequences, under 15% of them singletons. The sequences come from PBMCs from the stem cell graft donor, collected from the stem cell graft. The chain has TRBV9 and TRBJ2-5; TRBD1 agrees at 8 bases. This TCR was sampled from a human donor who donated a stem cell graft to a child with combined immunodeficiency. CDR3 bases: TGTGCCAGCAGCCCTCCGGACAGGGAAAAGACCCAGTACTTC. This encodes CASSPPDREKTQYF.